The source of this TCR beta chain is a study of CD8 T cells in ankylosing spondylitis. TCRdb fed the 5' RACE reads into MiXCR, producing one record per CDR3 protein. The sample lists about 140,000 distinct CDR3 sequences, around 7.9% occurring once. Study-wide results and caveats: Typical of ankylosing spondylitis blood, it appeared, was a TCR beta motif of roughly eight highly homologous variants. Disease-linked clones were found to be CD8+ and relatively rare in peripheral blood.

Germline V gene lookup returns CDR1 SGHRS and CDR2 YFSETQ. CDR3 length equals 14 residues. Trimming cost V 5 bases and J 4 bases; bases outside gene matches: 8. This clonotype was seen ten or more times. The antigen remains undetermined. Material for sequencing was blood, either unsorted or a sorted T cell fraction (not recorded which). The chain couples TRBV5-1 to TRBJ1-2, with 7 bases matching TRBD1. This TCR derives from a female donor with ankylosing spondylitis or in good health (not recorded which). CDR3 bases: TGCGCCAGCAGTGAGGGACAGAGCGGCTATGGCTACACCTTC. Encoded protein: CASSEGQSGYGYTF. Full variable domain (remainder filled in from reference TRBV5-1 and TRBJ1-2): KAGVTQTPRYLIKTRGQQVTLSCSPISGHRSVSWYQQTPGQGLQFLFEYFSETQRNKGNFPGRFSGRQFSNSRSEMNVSTLELGDSALYLCASSEGQSGYGYTFGSGTRLTVV.